These T cell receptor beta chains were read from a single sample in a study of blood T cells in healthy people across ages. MiXCR, applied by TCRdb to the 5' RACE reads, yields one record per CDR3 protein. In the table there are roughly 1,500,000 distinct CDR3 sequences, around two fifths of which are singletons. Sequenced material: blood. The receptors shown here come from a woman between 18 and 29 years old in good health. Both conserved end residues are part of each CDR3. The order of the fields is J gene, clone size, V gene, D gene, CDR3 DNA, CDR3 protein. A D gene is named only where the DNA matches it firmly. Clone size, where shown, is once, few, many, or a class for clones that have expanded.

j_gene: TRBJ2-7; abundance: NA; v_gene: TRBV2; d_gene: NA; CDR3nt: TGTGCCAGCAGTGGGAGACATACCTACGAGCAGTACTTC; CDR3aa: CASSGRHTYEQYF
j_gene: TRBJ2-5; abundance: few; v_gene: TRBV7-2; d_gene: NA; CDR3nt: TGTGCCAGCAGCTTAGAACTAGCTGCGGGGACCCAGTACTTC; CDR3aa: CASSLELAAGTQYF
j_gene: TRBJ2-2; abundance: few; v_gene: TRBV10-3; d_gene: NA; CDR3nt: TGTGCCATCAGTGAGATCCAGGGGAACACCGGGGAGCTGTTTTTT; CDR3aa: CAISEIQGNTGELFF
j_gene: TRBJ2-1; abundance: NA; v_gene: TRBV10-3; d_gene: TRBD1; CDR3nt: TGTGCCATCAGTGGTACAGGGGGAAGCAATGAGCAGTTCTTC; CDR3aa: CAISGTGGSNEQFF
j_gene: TRBJ2-7; abundance: NA; v_gene: TRBV20-1; d_gene: NA; CDR3nt: TGCAGTGCCGCCGACCGGCCAAGCTCCTACGAGCAGTACTTC; CDR3aa: CSAADRPSSYEQYF
j_gene: TRBJ2-1; abundance: NA; v_gene: TRBV10-3; d_gene: TRBD1; CDR3nt: TGTGCCATCAAGGGGGACAGGGGGGGCAATGAGCAGTTCTTC; CDR3aa: CAIKGDRGGNEQFF
j_gene: TRBJ2-7; abundance: NA; v_gene: TRBV4-2; d_gene: NA; CDR3nt: TGTGCCAGCAGCCCGGACGGCGACGAGCAGTACTTC; CDR3aa: CASSPDGDEQYF
j_gene: TRBJ2-4; abundance: NA; v_gene: TRBV29-1; d_gene: NA; CDR3nt: TGCAGCGTTGAAGATATCCGGGCCTACGGCGAAAACATTCAGTACTTC; CDR3aa: CSVEDIRAYGENIQYF
j_gene: TRBJ2-3; abundance: NA; v_gene: TRBV24-1; d_gene: NA; CDR3nt: TGTGCCACCAGTGAACCGGGACTTACAGATACGCAGTATTTT; CDR3aa: CATSEPGLTDTQYF
j_gene: TRBJ1-2; abundance: few; v_gene: TRBV20-1; d_gene: TRBD1; CDR3nt: TGCAGTGCTACGCAGCCGACAGGGGGCCACTATGGCTACACCTTC; CDR3aa: CSATQPTGGHYGYTF
j_gene: TRBJ2-1; abundance: many; v_gene: TRBV5-1; d_gene: NA; CDR3nt: TGTGCCAGCAGTAGCGGTACTTACAATGAGCAGTTCTTC; CDR3aa: CASSSGTYNEQFF
j_gene: TRBJ2-1; abundance: few; v_gene: TRBV7-9; d_gene: TRBD2; CDR3nt: TGTGCCAGCAGCTTAGTGACTAGCGGGAGGGGTAACAATGAGCAGTTCTTC; CDR3aa: CASSLVTSGRGNNEQFF
j_gene: TRBJ2-5; abundance: NA; v_gene: TRBV11-2; d_gene: NA; CDR3nt: TGTGCCAGCAGCTTAGGGTTCGGCTACCAAGAGACCCAGTACTTC; CDR3aa: CASSLGFGYQETQYF
j_gene: TRBJ2-3; abundance: few; v_gene: TRBV5-4; d_gene: TRBD1; CDR3nt: TGTGCCAGTACCGACAGGGGCGATCAAGATACGCAGTATTTT; CDR3aa: CASTDRGDQDTQYF
j_gene: TRBJ2-2; abundance: NA; v_gene: TRBV12-3/TRBV12-4; d_gene: NA; CDR3nt: TGTGCCAGCAGTCTCGCTGTCGGCCTAGGGAACACCGGGGAGCTGTTTTTT; CDR3aa: CASSLAVGLGNTGELFF
j_gene: TRBJ2-7; abundance: NA; v_gene: TRBV7-9; d_gene: NA; CDR3nt: TGTGCCAGCAGCTTAGATGTGACACCGCCCTACGAGCAGTACTTC; CDR3aa: CASSLDVTPPYEQYF
j_gene: TRBJ2-4; abundance: NA; v_gene: TRBV5-5; d_gene: NA; CDR3nt: TGTGCCAGCAGCTCGACCGAAAACATTCAGTACTTC; CDR3aa: CASSSTENIQYF
j_gene: TRBJ2-1; abundance: NA; v_gene: TRBV2; d_gene: TRBD2; CDR3nt: TGTGCCAGCACAGCCGGGGGGACCTCCTACAATGAGCAGTTCTTC; CDR3aa: CASTAGGTSYNEQFF
j_gene: TRBJ1-6; abundance: few; v_gene: TRBV13; d_gene: NA; CDR3nt: TGTGCCAGCAGCTCAGGACAGAATAATTCACCCCTCCACTTT; CDR3aa: CASSSGQNNSPLHF
j_gene: TRBJ2-2; abundance: NA; v_gene: TRBV6-2/TRBV6-3; d_gene: TRBD2; CDR3nt: TGTGCCAGCACAAATAGCGGGGGGAGTTCGTACACCGGGGAGCTGTTTTTT; CDR3aa: CASTNSGGSSYTGELFF
j_gene: TRBJ2-4; abundance: NA; v_gene: TRBV4-2; d_gene: NA; CDR3nt: TGTGCCGGCAGCCACGAAGACATTCAGTACTTC; CDR3aa: CAGSHEDIQYF
j_gene: TRBJ1-1; abundance: few; v_gene: TRBV12-3/TRBV12-4; d_gene: NA; CDR3nt: TGTGCCAGCAGTCCCCGCGAAGACACTGAAGCTTTCTTT; CDR3aa: CASSPREDTEAFF
j_gene: TRBJ2-1; abundance: NA; v_gene: TRBV11-1; d_gene: NA; CDR3nt: TGTGCCATCACCCGTCCCCAAAACAATGAGCAGTTCTTC; CDR3aa: CAITRPQNNEQFF
j_gene: TRBJ1-2; abundance: few; v_gene: TRBV24-1; d_gene: NA; CDR3nt: TGTGCCACCAGTGATTTTGGGCAGGGTTCCGATGGCTACACCTTC; CDR3aa: CATSDFGQGSDGYTF
j_gene: TRBJ2-3; abundance: NA; v_gene: TRBV6-4; d_gene: TRBD2; CDR3nt: TGTGCCAGCAGTGACCCGGGGGGGAAGGCAGATACGCAGTATTTT; CDR3aa: CASSDPGGKADTQYF
j_gene: TRBJ1-6; abundance: few; v_gene: TRBV2; d_gene: TRBD1; CDR3nt: TGTGCCAGCGCGACAGGGGGAAATATTTCACCCCTCCACTTT; CDR3aa: CASATGGNISPLHF
j_gene: TRBJ2-1; abundance: NA; v_gene: TRBV10-1; d_gene: NA; CDR3nt: TGCGCCAGCAGTGAATTGGACTCCCCAGGGTATGAGCAGTTCTTC; CDR3aa: CASSELDSPGYEQFF
j_gene: TRBJ2-6; abundance: few; v_gene: TRBV11-2; d_gene: NA; CDR3nt: TGTGCCAGCAGCTACCTAAAGGGGTTTGGGGCCAACGTCCTGACTTTC; CDR3aa: CASSYLKGFGANVLTF
j_gene: TRBJ2-3; abundance: NA; v_gene: TRBV9; d_gene: NA; CDR3nt: TGTGCCAGCAGCGTAGGAAAATTTAGCACAGATACGCAGTATTTT; CDR3aa: CASSVGKFSTDTQYF
j_gene: TRBJ2-1; abundance: few; v_gene: TRBV3-1; d_gene: TRBD2; CDR3nt: TGTGCCAGCACCTATCTAGCGGGACGGCATGAGCAGTTCTTC; CDR3aa: CASTYLAGRHEQFF
j_gene: TRBJ2-7; abundance: NA; v_gene: TRBV5-4; d_gene: NA; CDR3nt: TGTGCCATTCGGGCCCCGGGGAAGCGCGAGCAGTACTTC; CDR3aa: CAIRAPGKREQYF
j_gene: TRBJ2-7; abundance: NA; v_gene: TRBV3-1; d_gene: TRBD2; CDR3nt: TGTGCCAGCAGCCAAGTGGCTAGCGGAGCCTACGAGCAGTACTTC; CDR3aa: CASSQVASGAYEQYF
j_gene: TRBJ1-4; abundance: few; v_gene: TRBV21-1; d_gene: NA; CDR3nt: TGTGCCAGCAGCAAAGGGTCTAGGTCTCCCACCGTTAAGGAAAAACTGTTTTTT; CDR3aa: CASSKGSRSPTVKEKLFF
j_gene: TRBJ2-3; abundance: NA; v_gene: TRBV6-5; d_gene: NA; CDR3nt: TGTGCCAGCAGATCGGGACTCCCAGTAGATACGCAGTATTTT; CDR3aa: CASRSGLPVDTQYF
j_gene: TRBJ1-3; abundance: NA; v_gene: TRBV7-6; d_gene: TRBD1; CDR3nt: TGTGCCAGCAGCGGCCCGGGACAGGGCGACACCATATATTTT; CDR3aa: CASSGPGQGDTIYF
j_gene: TRBJ2-1; abundance: NA; v_gene: TRBV20-1; d_gene: TRBD2; CDR3nt: TGCAGTGCTATGAGCGGGGGGTTAGATGAGCAGTTCTTC; CDR3aa: CSAMSGGLDEQFF
j_gene: TRBJ1-6; abundance: NA; v_gene: TRBV7-2; d_gene: TRBD1; CDR3nt: TGTGCCAGCAGCTTAGTAGGGACAGGGGGCCAGACCCTCCACTTT; CDR3aa: CASSLVGTGGQTLHF
j_gene: TRBJ1-5; abundance: few; v_gene: TRBV29-1; d_gene: NA; CDR3nt: TGCAGCGTTGAAGTCGCAGCTGGGAATCAGCCCCAGCATTTT; CDR3aa: CSVEVAAGNQPQHF
j_gene: TRBJ2-1; abundance: NA; v_gene: TRBV6-5; d_gene: NA; CDR3nt: TGTGCCAGCAGTTTATGGCTGGTCGAACGGGAGACCTCCTACAATGAGCAGTTCTTC; CDR3aa: CASSLWLVERETSYNEQFF
j_gene: TRBJ2-6; abundance: once; v_gene: TRBV5-4; d_gene: NA; CDR3nt: TGTGCCAGCAGCTTGCAAGGGAAGTCTGGGGCCAACGTCCTGACTTTC; CDR3aa: CASSLQGKSGANVLTF
j_gene: TRBJ2-5; abundance: NA; v_gene: TRBV11-2; d_gene: NA; CDR3nt: TGTGCCAGCAGCGCCACCGGGACCCAAGAGACCCAGTACTTC; CDR3aa: CASSATGTQETQYF
j_gene: TRBJ2-7; abundance: NA; v_gene: TRBV20-1; d_gene: TRBD1; CDR3nt: TGCAGTGCTAGAGATCGTAGGGCAGGGGGTTCCTACGAGCAGTACTTC; CDR3aa: CSARDRRAGGSYEQYF
j_gene: TRBJ2-7; abundance: NA; v_gene: TRBV29-1; d_gene: TRBD2; CDR3nt: TGCAGCGTTCTGGGGGGGACGACCTACAATGAGCAGTACTTC; CDR3aa: CSVLGGTTYNEQYF
j_gene: TRBJ2-3; abundance: few; v_gene: TRBV5-6; d_gene: NA; CDR3nt: TGTGCCAGCAGCTTGAAACCCACAGATACGCAGTATTTT; CDR3aa: CASSLKPTDTQYF
j_gene: TRBJ1-1; abundance: few; v_gene: TRBV10-3; d_gene: TRBD1; CDR3nt: TGTGCCATCAGTGTCGGGACAGTGAACACTGAAGCTTTCTTT; CDR3aa: CAISVGTVNTEAFF
j_gene: TRBJ1-1; abundance: NA; v_gene: TRBV7-2; d_gene: NA; CDR3nt: TGTGCCAGCAGCGGTCCCGGGACCGGGGGCACTGAAGCTTTCTTT; CDR3aa: CASSGPGTGGTEAFF
j_gene: TRBJ2-7; abundance: NA; v_gene: TRBV27; d_gene: NA; CDR3nt: TGTGCCAGCAGTCCTCAGGGTAATAGGGGGTCCTACGAGCAGTACTTC; CDR3aa: CASSPQGNRGSYEQYF
j_gene: TRBJ2-1; abundance: NA; v_gene: TRBV5-1; d_gene: NA; CDR3nt: TGCGCCAGCAGCTTGGGGACGAGCGGCGTGAGCTACAATGAGCAGTTCTTC; CDR3aa: CASSLGTSGVSYNEQFF
j_gene: TRBJ2-7; abundance: NA; v_gene: TRBV5-1; d_gene: NA; CDR3nt: TGCGCCAGCAGCTTGGCCGGGACGTCCTCCTCCTACGAGCAGTACTTC; CDR3aa: CASSLAGTSSSYEQYF
j_gene: TRBJ2-7; abundance: NA; v_gene: TRBV15; d_gene: TRBD2; CDR3nt: TGTGCCACCAGCAGCGGGAGGGGTCGGGATGAGCAGTACTTC; CDR3aa: CATSSGRGRDEQYF
j_gene: TRBJ2-1; abundance: few; v_gene: TRBV9; d_gene: TRBD2; CDR3nt: TGTGCCAGCAGCGACACTAGCGGGAGGGTGCAGTTCTTC; CDR3aa: CASSDTSGRVQFF
j_gene: TRBJ1-1; abundance: NA; v_gene: TRBV6-5; d_gene: NA; CDR3nt: TGTGCCAGCGGTCCCCTCACTGAAGCTTTCTTT; CDR3aa: CASGPLTEAFF
j_gene: TRBJ1-2; abundance: NA; v_gene: TRBV6-2/TRBV6-3; d_gene: NA; CDR3nt: TGTGCCAACAGTAGCCCCGGCTACACCTTC; CDR3aa: CANSSPGYTF
j_gene: TRBJ1-1; abundance: NA; v_gene: TRBV6-6; d_gene: NA; CDR3nt: TGTGCCAGCAGTTCCCCGGAATCGAACACTGAAGCTTTCTTT; CDR3aa: CASSSPESNTEAFF